The rows below give T cell receptor beta chains drawn from one sample of a study of cytomegalovirus exposure and HLA in healthy donors. Libraries were prepared by immunoSEQ multiplex PCR; TCRdb keeps only in-frame clonotypes and omits some of them. The sample has around 200,000 clones, roughly 80% seen once; the top ten hold about 3.4%. The sequenced sample consisted of PBMCs. The receptors come from a female donor in good health and CMV-seronegative. The CDR3 runs from the conserved cysteine through the conserved F or W. D genes are given only for firm matches. Expanded clones are given a class, and other clones once, few, many or no size at all.

>.|TRBV28|.|TRBJ1-5
CASSSEGGNQPQHF
TGTGCCAGCAGCTCGGAGGGGGGGAATCAGCCCCAGCATTTT
>.|TRBV15|TRBD1|TRBJ1-2
CATSRQRTGDYGYTF
TGTGCCACCAGCAGACAACGTACAGGGGACTATGGCTACACCTTC
>.|TRBV15|.|TRBJ1-5
CATSRGGGGQPQHF
TGTGCCACCAGCAGAGGCGGGGGCGGACAGCCCCAGCATTTT
>.|TRBV28|.|TRBJ1-5
CASSLPGLFQPQHF
TGTGCCAGCAGTTTACCGGGTTTATTTCAGCCCCAGCATTTT
>.|TRBV30|.|TRBJ1-2
CAWSDGSMYGYTF
TGTGCCTGGAGTGACGGTTCCATGTATGGCTACACCTTC
>.|TRBV5-1|TRBD1|TRBJ2-1
CASRPGTGFSSYNEQFF
TGCGCCAGCAGGCCCGGGACAGGGTTTAGCTCCTACAATGAGCAGTTCTTC
>.|TRBV4-2|TRBD2|TRBJ2-1
CASSQDTGGAYNEQFF
TGTGCCAGCAGCCAAGATACGGGGGGGGCATACAATGAGCAGTTCTTC
>once|TRBV15|.|TRBJ2-5
CATSRDGTGVQETQYF
TGTGCCACCAGCAGAGACGGTACGGGGGTTCAGGAGACCCAGTACTTC
>once|TRBV9|TRBD2|TRBJ2-1
CASSRGRAGNEQFF
TGTGCCAGCAGCCGGGGGAGGGCGGGGAATGAGCAGTTCTTC
>.|TRBV11-2|TRBD2|TRBJ2-7
CASSSTGGDFGSYEQYF
TGTGCCAGCAGCTCGACGGGGGGGGATTTTGGCTCCTACGAGCAGTACTTC
>once|TRBV6-5|TRBD2|TRBJ2-7
CASNHLGGSSYEQYF
TGTGCCAGCAACCACCTCGGGGGGAGCTCCTACGAGCAGTACTTC
>.|TRBV9|TRBD2|TRBJ2-7
CASSISGVSYEQYF
TGTGCCAGCAGCATTAGCGGGGTTTCCTACGAGCAGTACTTC
>once|TRBV6-5|.|TRBJ1-5
CASSYQGLGPQPQHF
TGTGCCAGCAGTTACCAGGGCTTAGGGCCTCAGCCCCAGCATTTT
>.|TRBV19|.|TRBJ1-1
CASALLLLGGEAFF
TGTGCCAGCGCCCTCCTCCTTCTCGGGGGTGAAGCTTTCTTT
>.|TRBV5-1|.|TRBJ2-1
CASSQGKMQDRENNEQFF
TGCGCCAGCAGCCAAGGGAAAATGCAGGACAGAGAAAACAATGAGCAGTTCTTC
>once|TRBV15|TRBD2|TRBJ2-1
CATSRPGPIAGGPHNEQFF
TGTGCCACCAGCAGACCCGGACCTATAGCGGGAGGGCCCCACAATGAGCAGTTCTTC
>.|TRBV28|TRBD1|TRBJ1-5
CASSLDRVNQPQHF
TGTGCCAGCAGTTTAGACAGGGTCAATCAGCCCCAGCATTTT
>.|TRBV19|TRBD2|TRBJ2-7
CASSISLAASYEQYF
TGTGCCAGTAGTATATCCCTAGCGGCCTCCTACGAGCAGTACTTC
>once|TRBV21-1|.|TRBJ2-3
CASSTHRRGRNTDTQYF
TGTGCCAGCAGCACTCACCGAAGGGGGCGTAACACAGATACGCAGTATTTT
>.|TRBV27|TRBD2|TRBJ2-3
CASSLRLAGGADTQYF
TGTGCCAGCAGTTTAAGGCTAGCGGGGGGTGCAGATACGCAGTATTTT
>.|TRBV6-5|.|TRBJ2-7
CATRLAVHSSYEQYF
TGTGCCACCAGACTGGCGGTCCATAGCTCCTACGAGCAGTACTTC
>few|TRBV11-3|.|TRBJ2-7
CASSPGRSSYEQYF
TGTGCCAGCAGCCCGGGTCGTAGCTCCTACGAGCAGTACTTC
>.|TRBV7-2|.|TRBJ2-5
CASRQVGAGETQYF
TGTGCCAGCAGACAGGTGGGGGCCGGAGAGACCCAGTACTTC
>.|TRBV15|.|TRBJ2-4
CATQIAKNIQYF
TGTGCCACGCAGATAGCCAAAAACATTCAGTACTTC
>.|TRBV19|TRBD2|TRBJ2-7
CASSIAFPGGEQYF
TGTGCCAGTAGTATAGCCTTTCCGGGGGGCGAGCAGTACTTC
>.|TRBV9|TRBD1|TRBJ1-2
CASSEPSTGNGYGYTF
TGTGCCAGCAGCGAGCCCTCGACAGGGAACGGCTATGGCTACACCTTC
>.|TRBV5-6|TRBD1|TRBJ2-2
CASSSRDRGFSGELFF
TGTGCCAGCAGCTCCCGGGACAGGGGTTTTTCGGGGGAGCTGTTTTTT
>.|TRBV27|TRBD2|TRBJ2-1
CASTESGGEQFF
TGTGCCAGCACCGAGTCGGGGGGTGAGCAGTTCTTC
>.|TRBV5-1|.|TRBJ2-5
CASSLGTAKETQYF
TGCGCCAGCAGCTTGGGGACAGCCAAAGAGACCCAGTACTTC
>once|TRBV6-1|TRBD1|TRBJ1-4
CASSEETGGNEKLFF
TGTGCCAGCAGTGAAGAGACAGGGGGAAATGAAAAACTGTTTTTT
>.|TRBV28|TRBD2|TRBJ2-5
CASRGSSGPQETQYF
TGTGCCAGCAGGGGCTCTAGCGGGCCCCAAGAGACCCAGTACTTC
>.|TRBV7-8|.|TRBJ1-5
CASSLFGGGNQPQHF
TGTGCCAGCAGCTTATTTGGAGGGGGCAATCAGCCCCAGCATTTT
>.|TRBV11-2|TRBD2|TRBJ2-7
CASSPSLAGASYEQYF
TGTGCCAGCAGCCCGAGTCTAGCGGGGGCCTCCTACGAGCAGTACTTC
>few|TRBV28|.|TRBJ2-7
CASTLDREQYF
TGTGCCAGCACCTTAGATCGGGAGCAGTACTTC
>few|TRBV7-2|.|TRBJ1-6
CASSLALGNSPLHF
TGTGCCAGCAGCTTAGCGCTCGGGAATTCACCCCTCCACTTT
>.|TRBV29-1|TRBD1|TRBJ2-2
CSVGQGIGTGELFF
TGCAGCGTCGGACAGGGTATCGGCACCGGGGAGCTGTTTTTT
>.|TRBV5-4|TRBD1|TRBJ2-7
CASSLGQGAYEQYF
TGTGCCAGCAGCTTAGGACAGGGGGCCTACGAGCAGTACTTC
>.|TRBV19|TRBD1|TRBJ1-6
CASRRGGRSSYNSPLHF
TGTGCCAGTAGGAGAGGGGGCAGGAGCTCCTATAATTCACCCCTCCACTTT
>.|TRBV2|TRBD1|TRBJ2-7
CATGTVWYGEQYF
TGTGCCACGGGGACAGTTTGGTATGGCGAGCAGTACTTC
>.|TRBV7-2|TRBD2|TRBJ2-3
CALGGVQDTQYF
TGTGCTCTGGGGGGGGTTCAAGATACGCAGTATTTT
>.|TRBV7-2|TRBD1|TRBJ1-1
CASSADRGYTEAFF
TGTGCCAGCAGCGCCGACAGGGGGTACACTGAAGCTTTCTTT
>.|TRBV5-1|.|TRBJ2-5
CASSHVGMETGETQYF
TGCGCCAGCAGCCATGTCGGGATGGAAACCGGGGAGACCCAGTACTTC
>.|TRBV5-1|TRBD1|TRBJ1-1
CASSSRQGRYTEAFF
TGCGCCAGCAGCTCCCGACAGGGGCGATACACTGAAGCTTTCTTT
>.|TRBV6-5|.|TRBJ1-2
CASSTPRDGYTF
TGTGCCAGCAGTACCCCCAGGGATGGCTACACCTTC
>.|TRBV5-4|.|TRBJ2-5
CASSRRAGSPFQETQYF
TGTGCCAGCAGCCGGCGCGCGGGGAGTCCCTTCCAAGAGACCCAGTACTTC
>.|TRBV7-9|.|TRBJ1-5
CASSPQAQPQHF
TGTGCCAGCAGCCCTCAGGCCCAGCCCCAGCATTTT
>.|TRBV2|.|TRBJ1-1
CASSERGELENTEAFF
TGTGCCAGCAGTGAACGGGGTGAGCTCGAAAACACTGAAGCTTTCTTT
>.|TRBV9|.|TRBJ2-2
CASSVVSTGELFF
TGTGCCAGCAGCGTAGTGAGCACCGGGGAGCTGTTTTTT
>.|TRBV7-2|TRBD1|TRBJ1-1
CASSLVLDRGPEAFF
TGTGCCAGCAGCTTAGTCCTCGACAGGGGGCCTGAAGCTTTCTTT
>.|TRBV5-6|.|TRBJ1-5
CASSLTGTNNQPQHF
TGTGCCAGCAGCTTGACAGGGACCAACAATCAGCCCCAGCATTTT